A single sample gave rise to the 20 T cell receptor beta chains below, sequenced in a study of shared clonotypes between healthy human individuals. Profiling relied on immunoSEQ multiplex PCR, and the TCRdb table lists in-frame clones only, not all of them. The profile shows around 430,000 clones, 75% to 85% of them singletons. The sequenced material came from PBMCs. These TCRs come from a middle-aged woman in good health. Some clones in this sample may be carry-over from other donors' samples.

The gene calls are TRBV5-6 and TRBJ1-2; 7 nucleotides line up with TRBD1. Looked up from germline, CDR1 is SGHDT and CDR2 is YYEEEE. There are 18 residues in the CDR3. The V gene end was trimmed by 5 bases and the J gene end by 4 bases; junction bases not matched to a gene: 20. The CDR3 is CASRSRGRPNSRTYGYTF. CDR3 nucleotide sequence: TGTGCCAGCAGGTCCAGGGGGAGACCTAATTCCCGCACCTATGGCTACACCTTC.

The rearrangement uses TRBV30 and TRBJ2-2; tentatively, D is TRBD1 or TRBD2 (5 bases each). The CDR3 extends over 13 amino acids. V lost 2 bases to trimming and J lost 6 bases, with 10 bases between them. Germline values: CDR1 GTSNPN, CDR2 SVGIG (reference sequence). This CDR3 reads CAWSPGTPGELFF. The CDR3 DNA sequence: TGTGCCTGGAGTCCCGGGACCCCCGGGGAGCTGTTTTTT.

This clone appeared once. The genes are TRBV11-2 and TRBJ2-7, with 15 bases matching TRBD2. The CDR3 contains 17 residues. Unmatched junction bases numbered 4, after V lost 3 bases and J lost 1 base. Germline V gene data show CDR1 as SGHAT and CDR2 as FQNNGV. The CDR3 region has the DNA TGTGCCAGCAGCTTCGGACTAGCGGGAGGGGTATCCTACGAGCAGTACTTC. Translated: CASSFGLAGGVSYEQYF.

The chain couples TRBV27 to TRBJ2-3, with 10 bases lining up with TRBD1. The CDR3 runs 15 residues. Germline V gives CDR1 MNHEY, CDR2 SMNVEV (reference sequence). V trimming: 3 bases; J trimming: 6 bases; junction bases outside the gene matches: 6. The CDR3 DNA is TGTGCCAGCAGTTTCTCGGGACAGGGGAGGGATACGCAGTATTTT. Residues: CASSFSGQGRDTQYF.

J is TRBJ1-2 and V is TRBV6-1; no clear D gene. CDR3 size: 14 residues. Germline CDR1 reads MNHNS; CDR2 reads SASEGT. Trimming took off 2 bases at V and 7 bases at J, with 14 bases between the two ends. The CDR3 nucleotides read TGTGCCAGCAGTGAATTAATCCGAACTACTGGCTACACCTTC. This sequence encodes CASSELIRTTGYTF.

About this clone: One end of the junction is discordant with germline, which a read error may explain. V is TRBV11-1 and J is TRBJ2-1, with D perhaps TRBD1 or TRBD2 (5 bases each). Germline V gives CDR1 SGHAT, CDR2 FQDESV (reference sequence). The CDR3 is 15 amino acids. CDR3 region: CASSPGTDLSNVQFF. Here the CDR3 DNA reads TGTGCCAGCAGCCCGGGGACCGACCTTAGCAATGTGCAGTTCTTC.

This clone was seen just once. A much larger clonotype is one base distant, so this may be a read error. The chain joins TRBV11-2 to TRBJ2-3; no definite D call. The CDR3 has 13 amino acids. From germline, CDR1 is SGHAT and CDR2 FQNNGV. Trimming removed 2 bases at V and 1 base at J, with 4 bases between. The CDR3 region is CASSLMGTDTQYF. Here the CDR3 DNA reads TGTGCCAGCAGCTTAATGGGCACAGATACGCAGTATTTT.

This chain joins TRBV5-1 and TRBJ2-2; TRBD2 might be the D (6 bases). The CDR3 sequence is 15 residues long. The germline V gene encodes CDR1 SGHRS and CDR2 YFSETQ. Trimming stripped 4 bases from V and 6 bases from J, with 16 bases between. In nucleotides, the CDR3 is TGCGCCAGCAGCCCAATTTTGGAGGGCTCCGGGGAGCTGTTTTTT. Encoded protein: CASSPILEGSGELFF.

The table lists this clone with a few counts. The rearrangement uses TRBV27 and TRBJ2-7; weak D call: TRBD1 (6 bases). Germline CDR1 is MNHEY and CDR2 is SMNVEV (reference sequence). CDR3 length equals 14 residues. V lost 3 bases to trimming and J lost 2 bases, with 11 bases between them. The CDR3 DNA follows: TGTGCCAGCAGTTTGGTCGCAGGGGCCTACGAGCAGTACTTC. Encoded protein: CASSLVAGAYEQYF.

The CDR3 region has the DNA TGTGCCAGCAGCCAAAGGGCCAGGGCAGACACAGATACGCAGTATTTT. Translated: CASSQRARADTDTQYF. V usage is TRBV7-9 and J usage is TRBJ2-3, with TRBD1 as a possible D gene (5 bases). Germline V CDR1 and CDR2: SEHNR, FQNEAQ (reference sequence). CDR3 length: 16 residues. V was pared by 5 bases and J by 2 bases, with 17 bases between.

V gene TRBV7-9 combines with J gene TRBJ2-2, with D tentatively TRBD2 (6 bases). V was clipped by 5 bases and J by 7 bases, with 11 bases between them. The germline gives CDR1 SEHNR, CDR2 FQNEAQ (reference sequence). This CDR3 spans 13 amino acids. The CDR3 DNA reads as TGTGCCAGCAGCCTTAGCGGTGGCGGGGAGCTGTTTTTT. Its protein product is CASSLSGGGELFF.

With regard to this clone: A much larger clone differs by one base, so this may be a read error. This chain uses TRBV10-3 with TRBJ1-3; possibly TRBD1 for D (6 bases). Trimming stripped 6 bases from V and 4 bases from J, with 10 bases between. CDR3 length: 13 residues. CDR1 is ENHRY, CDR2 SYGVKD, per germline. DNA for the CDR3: TGTGCCATCAGGGACAGTCCGGGAAACACCATATATTTT. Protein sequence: CAIRDSPGNTIYF.

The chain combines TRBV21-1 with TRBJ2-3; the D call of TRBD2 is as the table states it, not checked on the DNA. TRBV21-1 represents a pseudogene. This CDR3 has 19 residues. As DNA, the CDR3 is TGTGCCAGCATCATCTTGCCGGGGGGGCGGGAAGTTAGCACAGATACGCAGTATTTT. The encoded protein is CASIILPGGREVSTDTQYF.

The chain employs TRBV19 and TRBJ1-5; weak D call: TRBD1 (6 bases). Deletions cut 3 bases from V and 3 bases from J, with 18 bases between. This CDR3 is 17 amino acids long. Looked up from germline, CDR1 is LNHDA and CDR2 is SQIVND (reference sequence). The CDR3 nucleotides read TGTGCCAGTAGTATCGGGGTGGATCAGGGGTACAATCAGCCCCAGCATTTT. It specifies CASSIGVDQGYNQPQHF.

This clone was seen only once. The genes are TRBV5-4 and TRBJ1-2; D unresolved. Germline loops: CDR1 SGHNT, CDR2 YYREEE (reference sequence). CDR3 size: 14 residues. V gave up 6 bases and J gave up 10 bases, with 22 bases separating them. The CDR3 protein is CASTSVRSRADYTF. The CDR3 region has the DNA TGTGCCAGCACCTCGGTTAGGAGTAGGGCAGACTACACCTTC.

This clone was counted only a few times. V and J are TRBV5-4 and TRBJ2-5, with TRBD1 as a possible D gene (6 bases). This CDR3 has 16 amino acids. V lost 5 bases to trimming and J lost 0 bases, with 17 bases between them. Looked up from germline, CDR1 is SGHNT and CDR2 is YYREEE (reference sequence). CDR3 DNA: TGTGCCAGCAGGGCAGGGGCCTCGATGTACCAAGAGACCCAGTACTTC. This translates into CASRAGASMYQETQYF.

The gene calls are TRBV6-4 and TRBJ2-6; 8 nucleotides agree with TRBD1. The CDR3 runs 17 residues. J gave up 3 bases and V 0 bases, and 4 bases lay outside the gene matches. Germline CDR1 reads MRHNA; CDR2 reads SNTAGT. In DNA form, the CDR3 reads TGTGCCAGCAGTGACTCTACAGGGGGTGATGGGGCCAACGTCCTGACTTTC. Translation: CASSDSTGGDGANVLTF.

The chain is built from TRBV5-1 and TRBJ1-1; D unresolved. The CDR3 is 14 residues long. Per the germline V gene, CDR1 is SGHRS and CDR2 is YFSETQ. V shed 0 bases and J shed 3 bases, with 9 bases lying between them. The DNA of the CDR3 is TGCGCCAGCAGCTTGGCCGCCTTTGACACTGAAGCTTTCTTT. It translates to CASSLAAFDTEAFF.

CDR3 sequence: CASSLGGSYPGELFF. Written as DNA, the CDR3 is TGTGCCAGCAGTTTAGGCGGGTCCTACCCCGGGGAGCTGTTTTTT. The V call is TRBV27, the J call TRBJ2-2, with a possible D match to TRBD2 (5 bases). This CDR3 is 15 amino acids long. Germline V gene data show CDR1 as MNHEY and CDR2 as SMNVEV (reference sequence). Trimming removed 2 bases at V and 6 bases at J, with 13 bases between.

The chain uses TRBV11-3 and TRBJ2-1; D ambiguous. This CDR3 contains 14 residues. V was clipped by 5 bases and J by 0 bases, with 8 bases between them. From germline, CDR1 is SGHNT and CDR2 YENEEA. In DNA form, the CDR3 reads TGTGCCAGCAGCCCCGGGCCCTCCTACAATGAGCAGTTCTTC. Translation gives CASSPGPSYNEQFF.